These T cell receptor beta chains were read from a single sample in a study of blood T cell repertoires in COVID-19. Here immunoSEQ multiplex PCR was the method, and the copy in TCRdb shows in-frame clones only, minus some. Of approximately 130,000 clones listed, approximately 83% are singletons. Input material: peripheral blood. These receptors were collected from a man aged 35-49 years with active or convalescent COVID-19. Both conserved end residues are part of each CDR3. A D gene is named only where the DNA matches it firmly. Clone size, where shown, is once, few, many, or a class for clones that have expanded.

clone size	V gene	CDR3 length	J gene	D gene	CDR3 DNA	CDR3 protein
.	TRBV30	13	TRBJ1-2	TRBD1	TGTGCCTGGAATGACAGGGGTAACTATGGCTACACCTTC	CAWNDRGNYGYTF
.	TRBV10-1	13	TRBJ2-3	.	TGCGCCAGCAGTGAGGGCACCAAGGATACGCAGTATTTT	CASSEGTKDTQYF
.	TRBV10-1	13	TRBJ2-7	TRBD1	TGCGCCAGCAGTGTGGACAGGGGGCTCGAGCAGTACTTC	CASSVDRGLEQYF
.	TRBV7-9	13	TRBJ2-1	TRBD1	TGTGCCAGCAGTAAGGACAGGGTAGGTGAGCAGTTCTTC	CASSKDRVGEQFF
.	TRBV7-9	17	TRBJ1-2	.	TGTGCCAGCAGCTTAGGTCCTCTAAGGGGCGCCAACTATGGCTACACCTTC	CASSLGPLRGANYGYTF
.	TRBV15	14	TRBJ1-1	.	TGTGCCACCAGCAGAGATAAGCAGGCCACTGAAGCTTTCTTT	CATSRDKQATEAFF
.	TRBV27	13	TRBJ2-6	.	TGTGCCAGCAGACTTTCTGGGGCCAACGTCCTGACTTTC	CASRLSGANVLTF
.	TRBV5-5	15	TRBJ2-7	TRBD1	TGTGCCAGCAGCATCGAGGGGGACAGCTCCTACGAGCAGTACTTC	CASSIEGDSSYEQYF
.	TRBV11-2	15	TRBJ2-5	TRBD1	TGTGCCAGCAGCCCTCGACAGGGGGGCCAAGAGACCCAGTACTTC	CASSPRQGGQETQYF
.	TRBV7-2	14	TRBJ2-7	.	TGTGCCAGCAGCCTAACGCGGGGTTTCTACGAGCAGTACTTC	CASSLTRGFYEQYF
.	TRBV3-1/TRBV3-2	13	TRBJ1-3	.	TGTGCCAGCAGCCAAAGGGGCGGGGACACCATATATTTT	CASSQRGGDTIYF
.	TRBV12-3/TRBV12-4	13	TRBJ1-2	TRBD1	TGTGCCAGCATACAGGGGAAAGGGTATGGCTACACCTTC	CASIQGKGYGYTF
.	TRBV27	13	TRBJ1-3	.	TGTGCCAGCCGGAGGGGTATGGAAAACACCATATATTTT	CASRRGMENTIYF
few	TRBV27	19	TRBJ1-6	.	TGTGCCAGCAGTCCTAGCGTAGCCCAGGGAAGCTCCTATAATTCACCCCTCCACTTT	CASSPSVAQGSSYNSPLHF
.	TRBV5-1	15	TRBJ1-1	.	TGCGCCAGCAGCTTGGAAGTTAGTCCTAACACTGAAGCTTTCTTT	CASSLEVSPNTEAFF
few	TRBV27	14	TRBJ2-7	TRBD1	TGTGCCAGCAGTTTGGGACAGGGTCCCTACGAGCAGTACTTC	CASSLGQGPYEQYF
.	TRBV6-5	11	TRBJ1-1	.	TGTGCCAGTCAGGGTTTCTCAGAAGCTTTCTTT	CASQGFSEAFF
.	TRBV7-3	13	TRBJ1-1	.	TGTGCCAGCAGCTTAAGGGAGAGCACTGAAGCTTTCTTT	CASSLRESTEAFF
.	TRBV7-2	15	TRBJ1-4	TRBD1	TGTGCCAGCAGCAAAGAGGACAGGGCGGCTGAAAAACTGTTTTTT	CASSKEDRAAEKLFF
.	TRBV4-3	13	TRBJ2-1	.	TGCGCCAGCAGCCAGACGACGGGCAATGAGCAGTTCTTC	CASSQTTGNEQFF
.	TRBV5-1	16	TRBJ1-3	.	TGCGCCAGCAGCAAAGCCCAGGGTACTGACGGAAACACCATATATTTT	CASSKAQGTDGNTIYF
.	TRBV6-5	12	TRBJ2-5	.	TGTGCCAGCAGGACTATCGGCGGGACCCAGTACTTC	CASRTIGGTQYF
.	TRBV19	13	TRBJ1-4	TRBD1	TGTGCCAGTCGACAGGGGATTAATGAAAAACTGTTTTTT	CASRQGINEKLFF
.	TRBV27	13	TRBJ1-2	.	TGTGCCAGCAGTAAGGACAGACACTGGGGCTACACCTTC	CASSKDRHWGYTF
.	TRBV7-9	18	TRBJ2-1	.	TGTGCCAGCAGCTTAAAAGGCGTTCGGGGGAGCTCCTACAATGAGCAGTTCTTC	CASSLKGVRGSSYNEQFF
.	TRBV18	13	TRBJ1-4	.	TGTGCCAGCTCACCACCATCTTCGGGAAAACTGTTTTTT	CASSPPSSGKLFF
.	TRBV10-3	15	TRBJ1-5	.	TGTGCCATCAGTGGACAGGACTTCGGCAATCAGCCCCAGCATTTT	CAISGQDFGNQPQHF
.	TRBV6-5	13	TRBJ1-1	TRBD1	TGTGCCAGCAGTCCAGGGGGTATCATGGTAGCTTTCTTT	CASSPGGIMVAFF
.	TRBV6-5	14	TRBJ1-2	TRBD1	TGTGCCAGCAGCGGGAGGACAGGGGACTATGGCTACACCTTC	CASSGRTGDYGYTF
once	TRBV4-3	18	TRBJ2-1	TRBD2	TGCGCCAGCAGCCGACAACCATCCCTAGCGGGGGTAAACAATGAGCAGTTCTTC	CASSRQPSLAGVNNEQFF
.	TRBV7-9	13	TRBJ1-2	TRBD1	TGTGCCAGCAGCTCGCTGACAGGGCTGAGCTACACCTTC	CASSSLTGLSYTF
.	TRBV27	13	TRBJ1-2	TRBD1	TGTGCCAGCAGACGGACAGGGGAGGGGGACTACACCTTC	CASRRTGEGDYTF
.	TRBV18	17	TRBJ2-5	TRBD2	TGTGCCAGCTCACTGGGACTAGCGGGGACTAGGCAAGAGACCCAGTACTTC	CASSLGLAGTRQETQYF
.	TRBV19	14	TRBJ2-3	.	TGTGCCAGCCGGGGGGCAGGGACCACAGATACGCAGTATTTT	CASRGAGTTDTQYF
.	TRBV5-4	15	TRBJ2-5	TRBD1	TGTGCCAGCAGCTTAAGTAGGACAGGGGGAGAGACCCAGTACTTC	CASSLSRTGGETQYF
.	TRBV5-5	14	TRBJ2-7	.	TGTGCCAGCAGCTTGATGTGGGGGGGCCGCGAGCAGTACTTC	CASSLMWGGREQYF
.	TRBV30	12	TRBJ2-4	TRBD1	TGTGCCTGGAGTGTTACAGGGGACATTCAGTACTTC	CAWSVTGDIQYF
.	TRBV9	15	TRBJ2-1	TRBD2	TGTGCCAGCAGCGTAGAAGCGGGGGGTTACAATGAGCAGTTCTTC	CASSVEAGGYNEQFF
.	TRBV28	15	TRBJ1-1	TRBD1	TGTGCCAGCAGTTCTCCGGGACAGGGAACGGGTCAAGCTTTCTTT	CASSSPGQGTGQAFF
.	TRBV24-1	12	TRBJ1-2	.	TGTGCCACCAGCCCGGGGAACTATGGCTACACCTTC	CATSPGNYGYTF
.	TRBV5-4	13	TRBJ2-7	.	TGTGCCAGCAGCTTGCAGGGTGGGTACGAGCAGTACTTC	CASSLQGGYEQYF
.	TRBV27	14	TRBJ1-1	.	TGTGCCAGCAGTTCGGGGGGGGTAAACACTGAAGCTTTCTTT	CASSSGGVNTEAFF
.	TRBV27	17	TRBJ1-1	.	TGTGCCAGCAATGACCCGGGGACTCTCCACCGACACACTGAAGCTTTCTTT	CASNDPGTLHRHTEAFF
.	TRBV13	18	TRBJ2-6	TRBD2	TGTGCCAGCAGCACAACTAGCGGGGTGATCTCTGGGGCCAACGTCCTGACTTTC	CASSTTSGVISGANVLTF
.	TRBV11-2	16	TRBJ2-2	TRBD2	TGTGCCAGCAGCGCGAAGCGGGGGGCGAACACCGGGGAGCTGTTTTTT	CASSAKRGANTGELFF
.	TRBV7-3	16	TRBJ2-2	.	TGTGCCAGCAGCTTAATAGGGGGAGATAACACCGGGGAGCTGTTTTTT	CASSLIGGDNTGELFF
.	TRBV7-2	15	TRBJ2-1	TRBD2	TGTGCCAGCAGCTGGACTAGCGGGGGGGCTAATGAGCAGTTCTTC	CASSWTSGGANEQFF
few	TRBV2	17	TRBJ2-3	TRBD2	TGTGCCAGCAGTGAGGGAGGGGCCACCCTCATACGAGATACGCAGTATTTT	CASSEGGATLIRDTQYF
.	TRBV5-6	17	TRBJ2-1	TRBD2	TGTGCCAGCAACAAGGGGACTAGCGGGGGGGCAACGAATGAGCAGTTCTTC	CASNKGTSGGATNEQFF
.	TRBV9	15	TRBJ2-3	TRBD2	TGTGCCAGCAGCGCATCGCGGGGGGGCAAAGATACGCAGTATTTT	CASSASRGGKDTQYF
.	TRBV27	16	TRBJ1-6	TRBD1	TGTGCCAGCGGACTGAGGACAGGGCATGGCAATTCACCCCTCCACTTT	CASGLRTGHGNSPLHF
.	TRBV13	16	TRBJ2-7	TRBD1	TGTGCCAGCAACGCACGGGGCAGGGGGCAGGTTTACGAGCAGTACTTC	CASNARGRGQVYEQYF
few	TRBV6-2/TRBV6-3	12	TRBJ2-5	.	TGTGCCAGCAGTTCTAGTGAAGAGACCCAGTACTTC	CASSSSEETQYF